These 24 T cell receptor beta chains share one sample of origin, sequenced in a study of shared clonotypes between healthy human individuals. Libraries were prepared by immunoSEQ multiplex PCR; TCRdb keeps only in-frame clonotypes and omits some of them. The profile shows about a million clones, 70% to 85% of them singletons. Sequencing was done on a sample of memory CD4+ T cells sorted from blood. The subset is: CD45RA-negative fraction. These receptors were obtained from a man younger than 30 in good health.

This rearrangement joins TRBV5-4 to TRBJ1-3; 7 nucleotides match TRBD1. The germline gives CDR1 SGHNT, CDR2 YYREEE (reference sequence). The CDR3 runs to 15 residues. The trim removed 4 bases at V and 2 bases at J, leaving 6 bases unmatched. CDR3 region: CASSEGTVAGNTIYF. In DNA, the CDR3 is TGTGCCAGCAGCGAGGGGACAGTTGCTGGAAACACCATATATTTT.

The chain couples TRBV7-9 to TRBJ2-6; D call uncertain. Trimming left V 1 base short and J 2 bases short, with 12 bases between. The CDR3 loop spans 17 amino acids. The germline CDR1 and CDR2 sequences are SEHNR and FQNEAQ (reference sequence). This CDR3 reads CASSLGNPWAGANVLTF. In DNA form, the CDR3 reads TGTGCCAGCAGCTTAGGGAACCCTTGGGCTGGGGCCAACGTCCTGACTTTC.

The chain links TRBV5-1 to TRBJ2-3, with D perhaps being TRBD1 or TRBD2 (6 bases each). Trimming pared 5 bases from V and 3 bases from J, leaving 13 bases between. Germline CDR1 SGHRS, CDR2 YFSETQ. The CDR3 runs 14 residues. CDR3 in amino acids: CASRSGAPTDTQYF. CDR3 sequence (DNA): TGCGCCAGCAGGTCGGGGGCCCCAACAGATACGCAGTATTTT.

Of note for this clone: Other nucleotide sequences in the sample specify the same CDR3. The genes are TRBV19 and TRBJ1-5; D gene ambiguous. Trimming removed 6 bases at V and 0 bases at J, with 6 bases between. Looked up from germline, CDR1 is LNHDA and CDR2 is SQIVND (reference sequence). The CDR3 runs to 13 residues. The CDR3 DNA sequence: TGTGCCAGTAGCCGAGATAGCAATCAGCCCCAGCATTTT. Protein sequence: CASSRDSNQPQHF. Using reference TRBV19 and TRBJ1-5 for the parts outside the CDR3, the full variable domain is DGGITQSPKYLFRKEGQNVTLSCEQNLNHDAMYWYRQDPGQGLRLIYYSQIVNDFQKGDIAEGYSVSREKKESFPLTVTSAQKNPTAFYLCASSRDSNQPQHFGDGTRLSIL.

V gene TRBV10-2 combines with J gene TRBJ2-2; D is possibly TRBD2 (5 bases). Germline CDR1 reads WSHSY; CDR2 reads SAAADI. Trimming cost V 10 bases and J 3 bases, with 15 bases left between them. This CDR3 has 14 amino acids. The CDR3 DNA sequence: TGCGCCACCTTGGAGCCGGGGTACACCGGGGAGCTGTTTTTT. It encodes CATLEPGYTGELFF.

The chain uses TRBV5-1 and TRBJ2-7; 9 bases are shared with TRBD1. Germline loops: CDR1 SGHRS, CDR2 YFSETQ. This CDR3 has 16 amino acids. J gave up 0 bases and V 2 bases, and 6 bases lay outside the gene matches. The CDR3 protein is CASSLWTGASSYEQYF. CDR3 nucleotide sequence: TGCGCCAGCAGCTTATGGACAGGGGCGAGCTCCTACGAGCAGTACTTC.

This chain links TRBV29-1 with TRBJ2-3, with D perhaps being TRBD1 or TRBD2 (5 bases each). The V end lost 5 bases, the J end lost 4 bases, and 7 bases lay between the germline ends. This CDR3 is 11 amino acids long. In germline, CDR1 is SQVTM, CDR2 ANQGSEA. The CDR3 is CSVRDPDTQYF. The CDR3 DNA reads as TGCAGCGTTAGGGACCCAGATACGCAGTATTTT.

The chain is built from TRBV9 and TRBJ2-2; D remains ambiguous. Trimming removed 4 bases from V and 7 bases from J, with 17 bases in between. The CDR3 contains 15 residues. The germline CDR1 and CDR2 sequences are SGDLS and YYNGEE. CDR3 nucleotides: TGTGCCAGCAGCCCAACGACCGTTTCGGGCGGGGAGCTGTTTTTT. The encoded protein is CASSPTTVSGGELFF.

There are a few counts of this clone. This chain joins TRBV7-9 and TRBJ2-2; D not resolved. Trimming pared 6 bases from V and 10 bases from J, leaving 6 bases between. CDR1 SEHNR and CDR2 FQNEAQ come from the germline V gene (reference sequence). CDR3 size: 10 residues. CDR3 sequence (DNA): TGTGCCAGCAGTTGGGAGGAGCTGTTTTTT. Translation: CASSWEELFF.

The CDR3 DNA follows: TGTGCCAGCAGCATGGGACAGGGGGCTTATGGCTACACCTTC. It encodes CASSMGQGAYGYTF. The chain couples TRBV6-6 to TRBJ1-2, with 12 bases lining up with TRBD1. The CDR3 is made up of 14 amino acids. V lost 6 bases, J lost 5 bases, and 4 bases stayed unmatched. From germline, CDR1 is MNHNY and CDR2 SVGAGI (reference sequence).

The chain couples TRBV6-5 to TRBJ2-7, with a tentative D call TRBD1 (6 bases). V was shortened by 5 bases and J by 4 bases, with 15 bases between the two germline ends. The CDR3 is made up of 14 amino acids. Germline lookup yields CDR1 MNHEY and CDR2 SVGAGI. The CDR3 sequence is CASSHSTGPYEQYF. Written as DNA, the CDR3 is TGTGCCAGCAGTCATTCCACAGGGCCGTACGAGCAGTACTTC.

The V and J genes are TRBV29-1 and TRBJ2-3; D is unclear. This CDR3 is 13 amino acids long. V was pared by 4 bases and J by 1 base, with 9 bases between. Germline CDR1 is SQVTM and CDR2 is ANQGSEA. The chain's CDR3 is CSVGPEGTDTQYF. In DNA form, the CDR3 reads TGCAGCGTTGGCCCAGAAGGCACAGATACGCAGTATTTT.

In this sample, this clone turned up once. The chain joins TRBV29-1 to TRBJ1-2; D may be TRBD1 (5 bases). CDR1 and CDR2 from the germline V gene are SQVTM and ANQGSEA. The CDR3 spans 14 residues. The V end lost 2 bases, the J end lost 4 bases, and 14 bases lay between the germline ends. The CDR3 spells CSVELGEGSYGYTF. CDR3 nucleotides: TGCAGCGTTGAATTGGGCGAGGGGAGCTATGGCTACACCTTC.

The V call is TRBV9, the J call TRBJ2-1; 10 positions agree with TRBD1. Looked up from germline, CDR1 is SGDLS and CDR2 is YYNGEE. The CDR3 is made up of 17 amino acids. The trim removed 4 bases at V and 4 bases at J, leaving 11 bases unmatched. The CDR3 nucleotides are TGTGCCAGCAGCATGTCCCCGGGACAGGGGCGATACAATGAGCAGTTCTTC. The encoded protein is CASSMSPGQGRYNEQFF.

CDR3 amino acids: CASRQRGVGDNEQFF. CDR3 bases: TGTGCCAGCAGACAAAGGGGAGTAGGTGACAATGAGCAGTTCTTC. This chain uses TRBV2 with TRBJ2-1; D is perhaps TRBD1 or TRBD2 (5 bases each). V lost 6 bases and J lost 5, with 17 bases in between. The CDR3 spans 15 residues. CDR1 and CDR2 (germline): SNHLY, FYNNEI.

V gene TRBV11-2 combines with J gene TRBJ2-3; 7 nucleotides match TRBD2. The germline V gene has CDR1 SGHAT and CDR2 FQNNGV. The CDR3 has 15 residues. The junction had 6 bases not matched to a gene; V was cut back by 4 bases and J by 2 bases. The CDR3 sequence: CASSWQRGPTDTQYF. The DNA for the CDR3 is TGTGCCAGCAGCTGGCAGCGGGGTCCCACAGATACGCAGTATTTT.

The chain couples TRBV6-4 to TRBJ2-7; D remains unclear. The CDR3 spans 12 residues. Germline CDR1 MRHNA, CDR2 SNTAGT. V was pared by 5 bases and J by 3 bases, with 8 bases between. The CDR3 sequence: CASSIPFYEQYF. The CDR3 nucleotides are TGTGCCAGCAGTATACCGTTCTACGAGCAGTACTTC.

The chain recombines TRBV14 with TRBJ2-3; no definite D call. Germline V gives CDR1 SGHDN, CDR2 FVKESK. The CDR3 is 14 amino acids. Trimming stripped 2 bases from V and 2 bases from J, with 8 bases between. CDR3 residues: CASSQIRDTDTQYF. The DNA for the CDR3 is TGTGCCAGCAGCCAAATAAGGGACACAGATACGCAGTATTTT.

In this sample, this clone turned up once. V and J are TRBV9 and TRBJ2-5; 10 bases are a match to TRBD2. Germline CDR1 SGDLS, CDR2 YYNGEE. V lost 0 bases to trimming and J lost 1 base; unmatched junction nucleotides: 9. The CDR3 extends over 18 amino acids. The CDR3 DNA is TGTGCCAGCAGCGTAGCTGTTAGCGGGGGGCTTACCCAAGAGACCCAGTACTTC. Encoded protein: CASSVAVSGGLTQETQYF.

The chain has TRBV5-1 and TRBJ2-5; 9 nucleotides agree with TRBD1. The J segment lost 3 bases and the V segment lost 1 base, leaving 4 bases of the junction unmatched. The CDR3 consists of 15 residues. CDR1 and CDR2 from the germline V gene are SGHRS and YFSETQ. CDR3 DNA sequence: TGCGCCAGCAGCTTGTCCCGGGACAGGGAAGAGACCCAGTACTTC. Translated: CASSLSRDREETQYF.

This clone appeared a single time. This chain connects TRBV19 to TRBJ2-1; 11 bases line up with TRBD1. Germline V gene lookup returns CDR1 LNHDA and CDR2 SQIVND (reference sequence). V was clipped by 8 bases and J by 6 bases; unmatched bases: 3. The CDR3 contains 13 residues. The CDR3 is CASSGTGGNEQFF. CDR3 DNA: TGTGCCAGTTCAGGGACAGGGGGCAATGAGCAGTTCTTC.

This clone has more than one count but fewer than ten. The genes are TRBV6-1 and TRBJ1-5; 7 bases are shared with TRBD1. This CDR3 is 15 amino acids long. Trimming removed 1 base from V and 4 bases from J; junction bases left unmatched: 4. Germline-derived CDR1 and CDR2 are MNHNS and SASEGT. DNA of the CDR3: TGTGCCAGCAGTGAAGTCAGGACAGGTAATCAGCCCCAGCATTTT. This translates into CASSEVRTGNQPQHF.

V usage is TRBV14 and J usage is TRBJ1-2; D not resolved. In germline, CDR1 is SGHDN, CDR2 FVKESK. V shed 1 base and J shed 5 bases, with 8 bases lying between them. The CDR3 sequence is 13 residues long. CDR3 in amino acids: CASSQATGYGYTF. The CDR3 nucleotides are TGTGCCAGCAGCCAAGCAACGGGGTATGGCTACACCTTC.

Only one count was recorded for this clone. V gene TRBV27 combines with J gene TRBJ1-2, with 8 nucleotides matching TRBD1. This CDR3 comprises 15 residues. V trimming: 5 bases; J trimming: 4 bases; junction bases outside the gene matches: 9. Looked up from germline, CDR1 is MNHEY and CDR2 is SMNVEV (reference sequence). The CDR3 loop reads CASSVSDRVAYGYTF. In DNA, the CDR3 is TGTGCCAGCAGTGTCTCGGACAGGGTGGCCTATGGCTACACCTTC.